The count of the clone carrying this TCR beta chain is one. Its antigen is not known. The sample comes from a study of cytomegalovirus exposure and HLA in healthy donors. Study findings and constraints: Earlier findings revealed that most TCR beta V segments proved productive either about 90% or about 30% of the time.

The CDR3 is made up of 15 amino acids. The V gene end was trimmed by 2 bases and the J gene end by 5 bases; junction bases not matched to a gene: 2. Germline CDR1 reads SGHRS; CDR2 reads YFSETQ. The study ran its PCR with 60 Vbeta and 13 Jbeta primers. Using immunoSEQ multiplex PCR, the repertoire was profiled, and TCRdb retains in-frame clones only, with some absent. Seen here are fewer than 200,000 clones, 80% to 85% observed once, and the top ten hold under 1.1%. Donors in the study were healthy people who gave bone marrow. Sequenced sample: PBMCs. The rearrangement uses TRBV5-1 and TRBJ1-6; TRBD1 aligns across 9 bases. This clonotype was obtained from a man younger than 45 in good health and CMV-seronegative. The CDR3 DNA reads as TGCGCCAGCAGCTTTGGACAGGGGAATAATTCACCCCTCCACTTT. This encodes CASSFGQGNNSPLHF.